This T cell receptor beta chain comes out of a study of T cells in Graves' hyperthyroidism and ophthalmopathy. Study overall: The blood sample was taken at first diagnosis, before treatment began. Study observations and caveats: Using 13 V-J features, a model discriminated ophthalmopathy from stable hyperthyroidism.

Ophthalmopathy in the patients scored at least 3 on Clinical Activity Score and at least 4 on NOSPECS grade, lasting under 3 months. What was amplified from RNA transcripts were TCR beta CDR3 regions. The HTBI primer set drove a first-round RT-PCR of the TCR CDR3. MiXCR, applied by TCRdb to the multiplex PCR reads, yields one record per CDR3 protein. Of over 500,000 distinct CDR3 sequences listed, more than 15% were seen once; the top ten hold 17%. This clonotype was recorded at least ten times. Its specificity is unknown. Per the germline V gene, CDR1 is SGHAT and CDR2 is FQDESV (reference sequence). The CDR3 extends over 14 amino acids. The V segment lost 1 base and the J segment 9 bases; nucleotides outside the gene matches: 6.

The clonotype comes from a woman between 18 and 30 years old with Graves' ophthalmopathy. What was sequenced was blood. The chain carries TRBV11-1 and TRBJ2-1, with TRBD2 identical over 7 bases. The CDR3 here is CASSLGRGSSEQFF. Written as DNA, the CDR3 is TGTGCCAGCAGCTTAGGGCGGGGGAGCAGTGAGCAGTTCTTC. Full variable domain (remainder filled in from reference TRBV11-1 and TRBJ2-1): EAEVAQSPRYKITEKSQAVAFWCDPISGHATLYWYRQILGQGPELLVQFQDESVVDDSQLPKDRFSAERLKGVDSTLKIQPAELGDSAMYLCASSLGRGSSEQFFGPGTRLTVL.